These 32 T cell receptor beta chains came from one sample sequenced in a study of blood T cell repertoires in COVID-19. TCRdb's table, derived via immunoSEQ multiplex PCR, lists solely in-frame clones and lacks some. Of about 250,000 clones in the sample, 83% are singletons; the top ten hold roughly 5.8%. The sequenced material came from peripheral blood. These receptors all stem from a man aged 80 or over with acute or convalescent COVID-19.

The chain joins TRBV29-1 to TRBJ2-1; the D is unclear. Germline V gives CDR1 SQVTM, CDR2 ANQGSEA. Trimming removed 8 bases from V and 0 bases from J, with 14 bases in between. This CDR3 has 14 amino acids. This CDR3 is CSTTSWSSYNEQFF. Here the CDR3 DNA reads TGCAGCACAACCAGCTGGAGCTCCTACAATGAGCAGTTCTTC.

DNA for the CDR3: TGTGCCAGCAGTTTTGGGGGGACAGGGAACCTTCACTATGGCTACACCTTC. This codes for CASSFGGTGNLHYGYTF. The chain combines TRBV28 with TRBJ1-2; 9 positions match TRBD1. Per germline, CDR1 MDHEN and CDR2 SYDVKM. Trimming at V came to 3 bases and at J to 3 bases, leaving 11 bases not matched to a gene. The CDR3 runs to 17 residues.

This chain connects TRBV7-9 to TRBJ1-1; a possible D gene is TRBD1 (6 bases). The CDR3 is 15 amino acids. Germline values: CDR1 SEHNR, CDR2 FQNEAQ (reference sequence). Deletions cut 1 base from V and 3 bases from J, with 12 bases between. CDR3 sequence (DNA): TGTGCCAGCAGCTTAGGGGACAAGGTGGACACTGAAGCTTTCTTT. As protein: CASSLGDKVDTEAFF.

V usage is TRBV6-5 and J usage is TRBJ2-7, with 8 nucleotides matching TRBD1. V lost 2 bases, J lost 1 base, and 7 bases stayed unmatched. This CDR3 has 16 residues. Germline-derived CDR1 and CDR2 are MNHEY and SVGAGI. The CDR3 bases are TGTGCCAGCAGTTACACCGGACAGGGCAATTCCTACGAGCAGTACTTC. Translating it yields CASSYTGQGNSYEQYF.

This chain links TRBV5-1 with TRBJ2-7; tentatively, D is TRBD1 (5 bases). Trimming removed 4 bases at V and 3 bases at J, with 14 bases between. Germline V gene data show CDR1 as SGHRS and CDR2 as YFSETQ. This CDR3 is 14 amino acids long. The CDR3 protein is CASSAGWGDYEQYF. In DNA form, the CDR3 reads TGCGCCAGCAGCGCTGGATGGGGCGACTACGAGCAGTACTTC.

The sample holds a few counts of this clone. The V call is TRBV10-1, the J call TRBJ2-7; D is undetermined. The CDR3 is 13 amino acids. V was clipped by 7 bases and J by 2 bases, with 12 bases between them. From germline, CDR1 is WNHNN and CDR2 SYGVQD (reference sequence). The CDR3 protein is CASTDTFPYEQYF. DNA for the CDR3: TGCGCCAGCACCGACACATTCCCCTACGAGCAGTACTTC.

The genes are TRBV4-2 and TRBJ2-7; TRBD1 matches at 7 bases. CDR3 length: 15 residues. The germline CDR1 and CDR2 sequences are LGHNA and YNFKEQ. Unmatched junction bases numbered 10, after V lost 5 bases and J lost 3 bases. Here the CDR3 DNA reads TGTGCCAGCAGCAGACCCGGGACAGAGTACTACGAGCAGTACTTC. Its translation: CASSRPGTEYYEQYF.

J is TRBJ2-4 and V is TRBV9; D remains unclear. The V gene's germline CDR1 is SGDLS and CDR2 YYNGEE. The V end was cut by 1 base, the J end by 5 bases, with 7 bases between. This CDR3 has 13 amino acids. Written as DNA, the CDR3 is TGTGCCAGCAGCGTAAACTTGGAAAACATTCAGTACTTC. It yields the protein CASSVNLENIQYF.

This clone was seen a single time. The gene calls are TRBV5-1 and TRBJ2-7; TRBD1 matches at 8 bases. The CDR3 has 15 residues. The ends lost 3 bases at V and 4 bases at J; junction bases unmatched: 9. Germline CDR1 SGHRS, CDR2 YFSETQ. This CDR3 reads CASSWGDRGIYEQYF. The CDR3 DNA reads as TGCGCCAGCAGCTGGGGCGACAGGGGAATATACGAGCAGTACTTC.

The chain employs TRBV5-1 and TRBJ2-5, with 10 bases that match TRBD2. This CDR3 region has 15 residues. Looked up from germline, CDR1 is SGHRS and CDR2 is YFSETQ. V lost 2 bases, J lost 1 base, and 2 bases stayed unmatched. The CDR3 here is CASSFSGRAQETQYF. CDR3 nucleotides: TGCGCCAGCAGCTTCAGCGGGAGGGCCCAAGAGACCCAGTACTTC. The full variable domain, in which reference TRBV5-1 and TRBJ2-5 provide the parts outside the CDR3, is KAGVTQTPRYLIKTRGQQVTLSCSPISGHRSVSWYQQTPGQGLQFLFEYFSETQRNKGNFPGRFSGRQFSNSRSEMNVSTLELGDSALYLCASSFSGRAQETQYFGPGTRLLVL.

The rearrangement uses TRBV5-6 and TRBJ2-1, with 8 bases fitting TRBD1. Germline assignment: CDR1 SGHDT and CDR2 YYEEEE. V shed 4 bases and J 2 bases; nucleotides not matched to a gene: 8. The CDR3 is made up of 16 amino acids. The CDR3 nucleotides are TGTGCCAGCAGCGGATTGGACAGGGAAACCTACAATGAGCAGTTCTTC. Translation: CASSGLDRETYNEQFF.

The gene calls are TRBV30 and TRBJ2-2; D gene ambiguous. Germline V lookup: CDR1 GTSNPN, CDR2 SVGIG (reference sequence). The CDR3 extends over 14 amino acids. V was pared by 2 bases and J by 3 bases, with 10 bases between. In nucleotides, the CDR3 is TGTGCCTGGAGTCAGATGCGGCACACCGGGGAGCTGTTTTTT. It translates to CAWSQMRHTGELFF.

V and J are TRBV21-1 and TRBJ2-1; TRBD1, as called in the table, went unchecked against the DNA. TRBV21-1 is given as a pseudogene. CDR3 length: 15 residues. CDR3 protein: CASSTPTGSGNEQFF. The CDR3 DNA reads as TGTGCCAGCAGCACCCCCACAGGGTCAGGCAATGAGCAGTTCTTC.

This chain links TRBV7-8 with TRBJ2-7; D is perhaps TRBD1 or TRBD2 (5 bases each). The V end lost 5 bases, the J end lost 1 base, and 9 bases lay between the germline ends. The germline V gene encodes CDR1 SGHVS and CDR2 FQNEAQ. CDR3 length: 13 residues. CDR3 nucleotide sequence: TGTGCCAGCAGCCGAGGGGCTTCCTACGAGCAGTACTTC. Its protein is CASSRGASYEQYF.

V and J are TRBV5-6 and TRBJ2-5, with 14 bases fitting TRBD2. The germline V gene has CDR1 SGHDT and CDR2 YYEEEE. The CDR3 consists of 17 residues. V trimming: 4 bases; J trimming: 2 bases; junction bases outside the gene matches: 7. The CDR3, as DNA: TGTGCCAGCAGCCCGCGGACTAGCGGGGGGCCACAAGAGACCCAGTACTTC. It yields the protein CASSPRTSGGPQETQYF.

This clone was seen a handful of times. The V call is TRBV7-2, the J call TRBJ2-3; no definite D call. This CDR3 has 13 residues. Germline V gene sequence: CDR1 SGHTA, CDR2 FQGNSA. Trimming pared 0 bases from V and 3 bases from J, leaving 4 bases between. The CDR3: CASSLARTDTQYF. DNA of the CDR3: TGTGCCAGCAGCTTAGCGCGGACAGATACGCAGTATTTT.

V is TRBV4-2 and J is TRBJ2-4; D is unclear. The germline V and J ends were trimmed by 3 bases and 4 bases, with 13 bases remaining between them. The V gene's germline CDR1 is LGHNA and CDR2 YNFKEQ. The CDR3 spans 15 residues. The chain's CDR3 is CASSQEPIGKNIQYF. The CDR3 bases are TGTGCCAGCAGCCAGGAGCCTATCGGTAAAAACATTCAGTACTTC.

V and J are TRBV19 and TRBJ1-5, with D unclear. The CDR3 totals 17 residues. CDR1 and CDR2 from the germline V gene are LNHDA and SQIVND (reference sequence). V shed 5 bases and J shed 1 base, with 18 bases lying between them. The CDR3 protein is CASSSPGRTGSNQPQHF. CDR3 nucleotide sequence: TGTGCCAGTAGTTCCCCCGGGAGGACCGGGAGCAATCAGCCCCAGCATTTT.

The chain couples TRBV24-1 to TRBJ2-2, with 8 nucleotides matching TRBD1. CDR1 is KGHDR, CDR2 SFDVKD, per germline. Losses at the gene ends were 10 bases for V and 2 bases for J; bases not matched to a gene: 5. The CDR3 covers 14 residues. CDR3 DNA sequence: TGTGCCACAAGGGACAGGAGAAACACCGGGGAGCTGTTTTTT. Its translation: CATRDRRNTGELFF.

This sequence joins TRBV11-3 and TRBJ1-3; tentatively, D is TRBD1 (6 bases). The length of the CDR3 is 15 residues. Germline V CDR1 and CDR2: SGHNT, YENEEA. V was shortened by 4 bases and J by 0 bases, with 10 bases between the two germline ends. The CDR3 DNA reads TGTGCCAGCAGCTCGGGACACCTCTCTGGAAACACCATATATTTT. Translation gives CASSSGHLSGNTIYF. The full variable domain, with the rest looked up from reference TRBV11-3 and TRBJ1-3, is EAGVVQSPRYKIIEKKQPVAFWCNPISGHNTLYWYLQNLGQGPELLIRYENEEAVDDSQLPKDRFSAERLKGVDSTLKIQPAELGDSAVYLCASSSGHLSGNTIYFGEGSWLTVV.

The chain joins TRBV4-1 to TRBJ2-1; the D gene is possibly TRBD2 (6 bases). V lost 1 base to trimming and J lost 4 bases, with 17 bases between them. CDR3 length: 17 amino acids. Per germline, CDR1 MGHRA and CDR2 YSYEKL. CDR3 sequence (DNA): TGCGCCAGCAGCCAAGGTGGGGGAGGATCGGAATACAATGAGCAGTTCTTC. It specifies CASSQGGGGSEYNEQFF.

The J gene is TRBJ1-6, the V gene TRBV30; no reliable D call. There are 15 residues in the CDR3. The germline V gene encodes CDR1 GTSNPN and CDR2 SVGIG (reference sequence). V was pared by 2 bases and J by 1 base, with 9 bases between. DNA of the CDR3: TGTGCCTGGAGTCATGGGAGTTCCTATAATTCACCCCTCCACTTT. This translates into CAWSHGSSYNSPLHF. The whole variable domain, filled in from reference TRBV30 and TRBJ1-6, reads SQTIHQWPATLVQPVGSPLSLECTVEGTSNPNLYWYRQAAGRGLQLLFYSVGIGQISSEVPQNLSASRPQDRQFILSSKKLLLSDSGFYLCAWSHGSSYNSPLHFGNGTRLTVT.

The chain combines TRBV10-3 with TRBJ1-5, with a weak D call TRBD1 (6 bases). Germline CDR1 and CDR2: ENHRY and SYGVKD. There are 13 residues in the CDR3. The V end lost 7 bases, the J end lost 5 bases, and 12 bases lay between the germline ends. The CDR3 reads CAINHRDDQPQHF. The CDR3 DNA sequence: TGTGCCATCAATCACAGGGATGATCAGCCCCAGCATTTT.

The chain links TRBV29-1 to TRBJ2-1, with D unresolved. The V gene's germline CDR1 is SQVTM and CDR2 ANQGSEA. CDR3 length equals 10 residues. The V end was cut by 2 bases, the J end by 9 bases, with 5 bases between. The CDR3 region is CSVETGEQFF. CDR3 nucleotides: TGCAGCGTTGAAACTGGTGAGCAGTTCTTC.

V usage is TRBV7-8 and J usage is TRBJ2-2; no clear D gene. Trimming took off 3 bases at V and 2 bases at J, with 10 bases between the two ends. CDR1 and CDR2 (germline): SGHVS, FQNEAQ. CDR3 length: 15 residues. This CDR3 reads CASSFGSSNTGELFF. DNA of the CDR3: TGTGCCAGCAGCTTCGGGTCTAGTAACACCGGGGAGCTGTTTTTT.

This clone occurred a few times. Other DNA sequences in the sample encode the same CDR3. The chain carries TRBV5-1 and TRBJ2-6; D unresolved. Per germline, CDR1 SGHRS and CDR2 YFSETQ. This CDR3 region has 14 residues. V lost 0 bases and J 3 bases, leaving 4 bases between the germline ends. The CDR3 sequence is CASSLAGGANVLTF. CDR3 in DNA: TGCGCCAGCAGCTTGGCAGGTGGGGCCAACGTCCTGACTTTC.

This clone was seen a handful of times. V and J are TRBV3-1 (or the pseudogene TRBV3-2) and TRBJ2-7, with 9 bases fitting TRBD1. Germline V gene data show CDR1 as LGHDT and CDR2 as YNNKEL (reference sequence). After removal of 4 bases from V and 6 bases from J, the junction contained 13 bases not matched to a gene. The CDR3 covers 16 residues. CDR3 nucleotide sequence: TGTGCCAGCAGCCGCGCGGGGACAGGGTCCGTTCTCGAGCAGTACTTC. It encodes CASSRAGTGSVLEQYF.

The chain uses TRBV30 and TRBJ2-7; weak D call: TRBD1 (5 bases). This CDR3 is 12 amino acids long. Deletions cut 4 bases from V and 1 base from J, with 8 bases between. Germline V CDR1 and CDR2: GTSNPN, SVGIG (reference sequence). The CDR3 DNA is TGTGCCTGGAATACAGGTTCCTACGAGCAGTACTTC. Its translation: CAWNTGSYEQYF.

The V gene is TRBV27, the J gene TRBJ2-7; TRBD2 aligns across 11 bases. Germline V gives CDR1 MNHEY, CDR2 SMNVEV (reference sequence). The CDR3 covers 17 residues. The J segment lost 1 base and the V segment lost 3 bases, leaving 8 bases of the junction unmatched. CDR3 sequence (DNA): TGTGCCAGCAGTTTTCGCCCCAGACTAGCGGGATCCTACGAGCAGTACTTC. As protein: CASSFRPRLAGSYEQYF.

The chain couples TRBV2 to TRBJ2-5, with TRBD1 identical over 9 bases. There are 17 residues in the CDR3. V shed 2 bases and J 4 bases; nucleotides not matched to a gene: 11. Looked up from germline, CDR1 is SNHLY and CDR2 is FYNNEI. CDR3 sequence reads: CASSESVGTGWGETQYF. In nucleotides, the CDR3 is TGTGCCAGCAGTGAAAGTGTTGGGACAGGGTGGGGAGAGACCCAGTACTTC.

The chain carries TRBV11-3 and TRBJ1-1; perhaps TRBD1 as D (6 bases). Germline V gene sequence: CDR1 SGHNT, CDR2 YENEEA. Between the trimmed V and J ends, which lost 6 bases and 6 bases, there was a span of 14 bases. This CDR3 has 13 residues. CDR3 DNA sequence: TGTGCCAGCAGTCTAACAGGGATACCTGAAGCTTTCTTT. This translates into CASSLTGIPEAFF.

The V call is TRBV7-6, the J call TRBJ2-1; D is possibly TRBD2 (6 bases). The CDR3 is made up of 15 amino acids. Germline CDR1 and CDR2: SGHVS and FNYEAQ. Trimming cost V 5 bases and J 1 base, with 12 bases left between them. The CDR3 region has the DNA TGTGCCAGCAGCCCTGGTCTAGCGTCCTACAATGAGCAGTTCTTC. This gives the protein CASSPGLASYNEQFF.